This entry lists 13 T cell receptor beta chains sequenced from one sample in a study of blood T cells in healthy people across ages. For the second PCR, which ran for 7 to 11 cycles, a sample-barcoded 5' primer and a J-beta primer mix were used. TCRdb re-derived calls from the 5' RACE reads in MiXCR, one entry per CDR3 protein. The sample gives hundreds of thousands of distinct CDR3 sequences, approximately 50% of which show up once; 25% to 35% is in the top ten. Specimen: blood. The receptors were gathered from a woman aged 55 to 70 in good health.

This clonotype was recorded a few times. The chain carries TRBV4-2 and TRBJ1-2, with D tentatively TRBD1 (5 bases). The V and J ends lost 1 base and 3 bases respectively, with 12 bases between them. Germline CDR1 reads LGHNA; CDR2 reads YNFKEQ. This CDR3 is built from 15 residues. The CDR3, as DNA: TGTGCCAGCAGCCAAGGGCGACAGCATGACTATGGCTACACCTTC. Translating gives CASSQGRQHDYGYTF.

This rearrangement joins TRBV20-1 to TRBJ2-3; TRBD2 matches 8 bases. Germline V lookup: CDR1 DFQATT, CDR2 SNEGSKA (reference sequence). The CDR3 consists of 15 residues. With V trimmed by 6 bases and J by 7 bases, 15 bases remained unmatched. The CDR3 loop is CSALNPTGGANTQYF. The CDR3 DNA reads TGCAGTGCGCTGAATCCAACGGGAGGGGCAAATACGCAGTATTTT.

A word on this clonotype: This may come from a read error, since a much larger clone is one base off. The chain joins TRBV7-8 to TRBJ1-5; tentatively, D is TRBD1 (6 bases). Germline CDR1 reads SGHVS; CDR2 reads FQNEAQ. The CDR3 consists of 15 residues. With 4 bases removed from V and 5 bases from J, the gap between germline ends came to 15 bases. As DNA, the CDR3 is TGTGCCAGCAGCTCAGATGGGGGCCTATATCAGCCCCAGCATTTT. Its protein product is CASSSDGGLYQPQHF.

The chain has TRBV21-1 and TRBJ2-7; the table's D call, TRBD1, has no DNA check behind it. TRBV21-1 corresponds to a pseudogene. This CDR3 is built from 15 residues. CDR3 DNA: TGTGCCAGCACCTATAACCGGGACATGGATTACGAGCAGTACTTC. Translation gives CASTYNRDMDYEQYF.

The CDR3: CSARKDRGGNQPQHF. The CDR3 DNA reads as TGCAGTGCTAGAAAGGACAGAGGCGGGAATCAGCCCCAGCATTTT. The V gene is TRBV20-1, the J gene TRBJ1-5; tentatively, D is TRBD1 (6 bases). CDR1 is DFQATT, CDR2 SNEGSKA, per germline (reference sequence). V was clipped by 2 bases and J by 4 bases, with 15 bases between them. The CDR3 runs to 15 residues.

The chain recombines TRBV5-1 with TRBJ2-5; D could derive from TRBD1 or TRBD2 (5 bases each). Germline V gives CDR1 SGHRS, CDR2 YFSETQ. V lost 1 base to trimming and J lost 3 bases, with 10 bases between them. The length of the CDR3 is 14 residues. This CDR3 reads CASSLYGTEETQYF. CDR3 DNA sequence: TGCGCCAGCAGCTTGTACGGGACGGAAGAGACCCAGTACTTC.

The chain is built from TRBV28 and TRBJ1-4; TRBD1 matches at 10 bases. The germline gives CDR1 MDHEN, CDR2 SYDVKM. CDR3 length equals 15 residues. V trimming: 6 bases; J trimming: 11 bases; junction bases outside the gene matches: 12. The DNA for the CDR3 is TGTGCCAGCAGCCGTCAGACAGGGGGCCTTGGGAAACTGTTTTTT. Encoded protein: CASSRQTGGLGKLFF.

This chain links TRBV5-1 with TRBJ2-3; 15 positions match TRBD2. The CDR3 has 20 amino acids. Looked up from germline, CDR1 is SGHRS and CDR2 is YFSETQ. Trimming cost V 3 bases and J 0 bases; bases outside gene matches: 11. Here the CDR3 DNA reads TGCGCCAGCAGCTCGCACTCCGGGACTAGCGGGAGGTCTAGCACAGATACGCAGTATTTT. Amino acid sequence: CASSSHSGTSGRSSTDTQYF.

The chain is built from TRBV7-2 and TRBJ2-7; the D gene could be TRBD1 or TRBD2 (6 bases each). The CDR3 is 14 amino acids. Between the trimmed V and J ends, which lost 2 bases and 3 bases, there was a span of 11 bases. CDR1 and CDR2 from the germline V gene are SGHTA and FQGNSA. CDR3 region: CASSLLGGRYEQYF. CDR3 DNA: TGTGCCAGCAGCTTACTGGGGGGCCGCTACGAGCAGTACTTC.

The rearrangement links TRBV5-1 to TRBJ1-2; weak D call: TRBD1 (6 bases). The V end lost 0 bases, the J end lost 6 bases, and 15 bases lay between the germline ends. The germline V gene encodes CDR1 SGHRS and CDR2 YFSETQ. The CDR3 runs to 15 residues. The chain's CDR3 is CASSLVVGAYDGYTF. CDR3 DNA: TGCGCCAGCAGCTTGGTAGTGGGGGCGTACGATGGCTACACCTTC. The variable domain in full, completed from reference TRBV5-1 and TRBJ1-2, reads KAGVTQTPRYLIKTRGQQVTLSCSPISGHRSVSWYQQTPGQGLQFLFEYFSETQRNKGNFPGRFSGRQFSNSRSEMNVSTLELGDSALYLCASSLVVGAYDGYTFGSGTRLTVV.

This clonotype was observed a few times. This chain uses TRBV27 with TRBJ2-7; D may be TRBD2 (5 bases). There are 14 residues in the CDR3. V lost 7 bases, J lost 4 bases, and 17 bases lay in between. Germline V lookup: CDR1 MNHEY, CDR2 SMNVEV (reference sequence). For the CDR3, the DNA is TGTGCCAGCAAACCTGGACTCAAAACGTACGAGCAGTACTTC. Translated: CASKPGLKTYEQYF.

The chain couples TRBV24-1 to TRBJ2-5; D possibly uses TRBD1 or TRBD2 (6 bases each). From germline, CDR1 is KGHDR and CDR2 SFDVKD. The CDR3 contains 15 residues. Deletions cut 3 bases from V and 2 bases from J, with 12 bases between. The DNA of the CDR3 is TGTGCCACCAGTGATCGGGGGCCGCTTCAAGAGACCCAGTACTTC. This encodes CATSDRGPLQETQYF.

This clonotype was recorded many times. J is TRBJ2-5 and V is TRBV10-3; D may be TRBD1 or TRBD2 (5 bases each). Germline CDR1 reads ENHRY; CDR2 reads SYGVKD. Between the trimmed V and J ends, which lost 4 bases and 5 bases, there was a span of 20 bases. CDR3 length: 16 residues. The CDR3 region is CAISGRRDVVSETQYF. DNA for the CDR3: TGTGCCATCAGTGGACGCCGGGACGTTGTCTCGGAGACCCAGTACTTC.